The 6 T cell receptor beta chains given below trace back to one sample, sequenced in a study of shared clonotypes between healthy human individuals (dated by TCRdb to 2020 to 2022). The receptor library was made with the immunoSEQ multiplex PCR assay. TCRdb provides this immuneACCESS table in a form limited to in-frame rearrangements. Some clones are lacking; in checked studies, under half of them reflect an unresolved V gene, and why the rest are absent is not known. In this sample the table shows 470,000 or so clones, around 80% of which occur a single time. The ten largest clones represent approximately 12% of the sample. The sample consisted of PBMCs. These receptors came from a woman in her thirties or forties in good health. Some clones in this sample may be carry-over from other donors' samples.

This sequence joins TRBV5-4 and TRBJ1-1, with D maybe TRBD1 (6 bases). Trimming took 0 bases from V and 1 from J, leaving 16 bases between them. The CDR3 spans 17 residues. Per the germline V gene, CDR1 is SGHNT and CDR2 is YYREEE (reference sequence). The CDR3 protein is CASSLGRGSQGNTEAFF. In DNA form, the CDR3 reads TGTGCCAGCAGCTTGGGCAGGGGATCCCAGGGGAACACTGAAGCTTTCTTT.

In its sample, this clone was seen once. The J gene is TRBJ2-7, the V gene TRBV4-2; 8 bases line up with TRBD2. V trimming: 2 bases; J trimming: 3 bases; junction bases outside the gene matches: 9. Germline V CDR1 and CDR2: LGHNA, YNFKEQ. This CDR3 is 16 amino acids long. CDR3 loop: CASSQPGFSGSYEQYF. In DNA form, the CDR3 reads TGTGCCAGCAGCCAACCCGGTTTCAGCGGGAGCTACGAGCAGTACTTC.

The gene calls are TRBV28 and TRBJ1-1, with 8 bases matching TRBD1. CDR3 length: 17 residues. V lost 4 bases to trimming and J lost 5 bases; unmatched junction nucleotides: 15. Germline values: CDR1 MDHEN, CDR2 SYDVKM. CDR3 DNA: TGTGCCAGCAGTTCCCCCGGGGCGGGGACAGGCAAGACTGAAGCTTTCTTT. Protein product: CASSSPGAGTGKTEAFF.

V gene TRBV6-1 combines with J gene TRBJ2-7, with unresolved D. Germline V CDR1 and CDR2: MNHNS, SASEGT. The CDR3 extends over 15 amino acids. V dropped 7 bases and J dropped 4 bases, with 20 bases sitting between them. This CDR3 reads CASTPWEDPRYEQYF. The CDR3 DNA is TGTGCCAGCACACCCTGGGAAGACCCCCGGTACGAGCAGTACTTC.

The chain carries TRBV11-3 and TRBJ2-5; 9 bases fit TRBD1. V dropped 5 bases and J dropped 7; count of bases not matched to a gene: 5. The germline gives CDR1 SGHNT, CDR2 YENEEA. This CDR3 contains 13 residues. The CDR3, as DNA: TGTGCCAGCAGCGCAGGGGGACAGGGGACCCAGTACTTC. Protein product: CASSAGGQGTQYF.

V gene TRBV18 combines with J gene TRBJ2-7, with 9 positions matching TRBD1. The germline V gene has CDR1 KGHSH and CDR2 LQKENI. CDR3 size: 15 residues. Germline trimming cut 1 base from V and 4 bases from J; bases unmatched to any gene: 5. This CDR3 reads CASSPQTGGNYEQYF. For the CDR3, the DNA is TGTGCCAGCTCACCACAGACAGGGGGAAATTACGAGCAGTACTTC.